This T cell receptor beta chain is from a study of regulatory T cells in long-lasting Graves disease. This clonotype was counted at least ten times. Its specificity is unknown. Indicated time point: persistent/refractory GD, antithyroid drugs over 5 years with positive TRAb. PBMC-extracted RNA yielded the TCR library. A blood draw put around 9.1 milliliters of peripheral blood into EDTA tubes. Study outcomes and limitations: Relative to new patients (966), persistent patients exhibited greater sharing of public clonotypes (about 2,700). Having only a small sample size may have limited accuracy.

Combining iRepertoire HTBI primers with Arm-PCR of CDR3 regions, the authors built TCR beta libraries. A single record per CDR3 protein comes from TCRdb applying MiXCR to the multiplex PCR reads. The sample yields some 450,000 distinct CDR3 sequences, roughly a quarter seen once. Sequenced here: peripheral blood mononuclear cells (PBMCs), sampled when the disease was refractory, from a patient treated with antithyroid drugs. The receptor was derived from a female donor with Graves disease.

The CDR3 nucleotides read TGTGCCAGCAGTCGGGATTCGTACACTGAAGCTTTCTTT. Protein product: CASSRDSYTEAFF. This chain uses TRBV12-3 or TRBV12-4 with TRBJ1-1; the D is unclear. There are 13 residues in the CDR3. The ends were cut back, 5 bases at V and 3 bases at J, with 10 bases in the middle.